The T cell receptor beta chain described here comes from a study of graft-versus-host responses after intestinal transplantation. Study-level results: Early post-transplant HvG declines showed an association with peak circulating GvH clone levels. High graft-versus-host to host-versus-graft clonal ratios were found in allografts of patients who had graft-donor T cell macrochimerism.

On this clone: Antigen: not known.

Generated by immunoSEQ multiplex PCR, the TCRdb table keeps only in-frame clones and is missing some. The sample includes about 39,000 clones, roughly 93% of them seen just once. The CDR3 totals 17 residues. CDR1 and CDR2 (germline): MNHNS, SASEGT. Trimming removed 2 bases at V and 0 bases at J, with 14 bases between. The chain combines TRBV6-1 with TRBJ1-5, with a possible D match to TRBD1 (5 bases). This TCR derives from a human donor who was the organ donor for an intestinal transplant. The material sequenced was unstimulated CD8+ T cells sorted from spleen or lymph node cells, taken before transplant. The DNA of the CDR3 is TGTGCCAGCAGTGAACCCCTGACAGAGTTTAGCAATCAGCCCCAGCATTTT. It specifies CASSEPLTEFSNQPQHF.